The present TCR beta chain was sequenced within a study of blood T cells in healthy people across ages. This clonotype has at least ten counts. Its antigen is as yet unknown. Ranging in age from about 6 to 100, the donors were healthy Caucasian individuals from Russia. The extraction recovered at least 5.5 micrograms of total RNA per sample. Using a J-beta primer mix together with a sample-barcoded 5' primer, a second PCR was run for roughly 6 to 11 cycles. Each of the samples gave a minimum of 2.5 million paired-end reads that contained CDR3. TCRdb independently ran MiXCR on the 5' RACE reads; one entry per CDR3 protein. This sample carries around 1,000,000 distinct CDR3 sequences, 30% to 40% of them seen once, and the ten largest clones take 13%. Study-wide results and limits: Long-lived donors exceeded aged donors in naive CD4+ cells and diversity.

Germline V gene lookup returns CDR1 SGHTA and CDR2 FQGNSA. Trimming pared 1 base from V and 0 bases from J, leaving 6 bases between. This CDR3 is 15 amino acids long. The source is a man aged 18 to 29 in good health. V gene TRBV7-2 combines with J gene TRBJ1-4; no clear D. Sample: blood. The CDR3: CASSLGPATNEKLFF. CDR3 in DNA: TGTGCCAGCAGCTTAGGGCCGGCAACTAATGAAAAACTGTTTTTT.